This T cell receptor beta chain was profiled in a study of blood T cell repertoires in COVID-19. The table came from immunoSEQ multiplex PCR; TCRdb's copy has only in-frame clones and leaves some out. Seen here are tens of thousands of clones, over 75% observed once, and the top ten hold 60% to 70%. The source of this sequence is a man in his 70s with acute or convalescent COVID-19. The sample was peripheral blood.

The CDR3 reads CASSLILAEETQYF. Written as DNA, the CDR3 is TGTGCCAGCAGCTTAATACTAGCGGAAGAGACCCAGTACTTC. This chain connects TRBV7-9 to TRBJ2-5, with 8 bases fitting TRBD2. This CDR3 region has 14 residues. Germline V gene data show CDR1 as SEHNR and CDR2 as FQNEAQ (reference sequence). V lost 2 bases and J lost 3; bases outside the gene matches: 2.